The 6 T cell receptor beta chains in this list originate from one sample, sequenced in a study of T cell repertoires in cytomegalovirus infection. TCRdb ran MiXCR on the reads and lists one entry per CDR3 protein. The profile shows 550,000 to 700,000 distinct CDR3 sequences, 40% of them singletons. No antigen has been identified for these receptors. The sequencing used cultured PBMCs, collected from culture after CMV antigen stimulation. The source is a human donor in good health (CMV status not recorded). Some clones in this sample may be carry-over from other donors' samples.

The V and J genes are TRBV19 and TRBJ1-1; 9 nucleotides agree with TRBD1. Trimming removed 9 bases from V and 14 bases from J; junction bases left unmatched: 13. Germline values: CDR1 LNHDA, CDR2 SQIVND (reference sequence). The CDR3 length is 12 residues. The CDR3 coding sequence is TGTGCCAGCCACTCTAGACAGGGGGTGGAGTTCTTT. It translates to CASHSRQGVEFF.

The rearrangement links TRBV7-6 to TRBJ2-7; unclear D gene. CDR1 is SGHVS and CDR2 is FNYEAQ in the germline V gene. The CDR3 spans 12 residues. V was cut by 2 bases and J by 5 bases, with 7 bases left in between. The CDR3 sequence is CASSLLRDEQYF. CDR3 sequence (DNA): TGTGCCAGCAGCTTACTTAGAGACGAGCAGTACTTC.

The rearrangement links TRBV19 to TRBJ1-2; 7 bases fit TRBD1. V lost 11 bases to trimming and J lost 8 bases; unmatched junction nucleotides: 11. Germline V gene sequence: CDR1 LNHDA, CDR2 SQIVND (reference sequence). The length of the CDR3 is 12 residues. CDR3 region: CAVTGIVRGYTF. The CDR3 bases are TGTGCCGTGACAGGGATTGTACGGGGCTACACCTTC.

On this clonotype itself: The conserved final phenylalanine or tryptophan is absent from the CDR3, which likely points to a read error. The chain combines TRBV7-6 with TRBJ2-1; D is perhaps TRBD2 (5 bases). This CDR3 has 15 residues. V lost 0 bases and J 7 bases, leaving 13 bases between the germline ends. CDR1 and CDR2 (germline): SGHVS, FNYEAQ. The CDR3 reads CASSLATGIGNEQFL. The CDR3 DNA is TGTGCCAGCAGCTTAGCAACGGGGATCGGAAATGAGCAGTTCCTC.

The chain couples TRBV12-3 or TRBV12-4 to TRBJ1-6; D is uncertain. This CDR3 is built from 13 residues. V lost 5 bases and J 10 bases, leaving 12 bases between the germline ends. For the CDR3, the DNA is TGTGCCAGCAGTCCAGCGGGCGGATCACCCCTCCACTTT. It specifies CASSPAGGSPLHF.

This clonotype was detected only a few times. V usage is TRBV7-9 and J usage is TRBJ2-5; D gene ambiguous. This CDR3 comprises 14 residues. The V and J ends lost 0 bases and 4 bases respectively, with 9 bases between them. Per germline, CDR1 SEHNR and CDR2 FQNEAQ (reference sequence). In nucleotides, the CDR3 is TGTGCCAGCAGCTTAGCGTCGATGGGAGAGACCCAGTACTTC. This codes for CASSLASMGETQYF.